This T cell receptor (beta chain) emerged from a study of shared clonotypes between healthy human individuals (TCRdb year 2020). Regarding the research as a whole: Three men and a couple of women, aged 18 to 49 years, made up the cohort. To increase sequencing depth and limit assay-specific biases, different laboratories used diverse techniques to prepare libraries and sequence TCR repertoires. For each donor, three plates each were used for CD4 naive and CD4 memory, two plates were used for CD8 naive, and one plate was used for CD8 memory. Per donor, leukapheresis produced somewhere between about 0.85 and 8.9 billion PBMCs. To estimate repertoire size and how much clonotypes are shared between individuals, the study performed deep sequencing of blood TCR repertoires from 4 to 6 healthy adults.

Trimming leaves V shorter by 3 bases and J shorter by 0 bases, with the junction holding 7 bases beyond the gene matches. Spanning cysteine to phenylalanine, the CDR3 consists of 17 amino acids. Only the CDR3 portion is preserved as DNA: 51 bases, with reading frame beginning at the first base. With regard to this clone: No cognate antigen has been identified for it. No base quality information exists; no much larger clone differs at one position.

General study outcomes and caveats: Incomplete sequencing was indicated by rarefaction of sorted-subset datasets, despite the large sequencing depth. Naive subsets generally had larger estimated clonotype richness than memory subsets did. The genetic and exposure-history diversity represented was limited by the small number of donors. Compared with non-shared clonotypes, the clonotypes found in all four sorted-subset donors had higher generation probabilities. Pairwise subsampling led to the expectation that sequencing depth would affect the degree of clonotype sharing among donors. Only blood was sampled, and tissue TCR repertoires likely differ from those in blood. Across a handful of donors, around 5.4% of naive CD4, roughly 3.5% of naive CD8, under 2.5% of memory CD4, and approximately 0.42% of memory CD8 clonotypes were shared.

Using the deep immunoSEQ assay, TCR CDR3 regions were amplified from genomic DNA by multiplex PCR. Extracted genomic DNA from each cell subset was distributed evenly across all wells of several immunoSEQ 96-well plates, and each plate was treated as a replicate. For sorted subsets, around 200 ng genomic DNA, equal to approximately 30,000 T cell genomes, was loaded into each replicate PCR. Purified libraries were quantified with a Qubit 3.0 fluorometer, sized on a Bioanalyzer 2100, and re-quantified with the KAPA Library Quantification kit. Every immunoSEQ 96-well plate was sequenced on a separate single-read 150-cycle Illumina NextSeq 550 flow cell. The study's own analysis went as follows. Because the immunoSEQ output included only junctional sequences and no quality scores, the filtering could not be the same as the filtering used for full-length reads. To assign V/J genes and CDR3, sequences were annotated against IMGT germline references using PyIR, a Python wrapper for IgBLAST v1.9. Any read was removed if the V/J assignment was weak (E-value above 1e-6), the CDR3 was missing, or the read contained stop codons, out-of-frame junctions, or ambiguous translated residues. V3J clonotypes were defined as sequences sharing an identical inferred V gene, J gene, and CDR3 amino acid sequence. The percentage overlap between two repertoires was calculated by dividing the number of shared unique clonotypes by the size of the smaller repertoire. Three approaches were used to assess repertoire richness: RTK rarefaction, the Chao1 estimator, and Recon v2.1 estimates of unobserved clonotypes. OLGA was used to compute generation probabilities for all TCRbeta clonotypes that the gDNA method yielded from a handful of donors. Not all clones reach the TCRdb copy of this immuneACCESS table, which keeps in-frame sequences only. Checked studies attribute under half of the gap to unresolved V genes and leave the rest unexplained. The V and J calls and clone size were taken over from that table, and D and trimming were inferred from the DNA. The sample yields millions of clones; approximately 93% were counted once. The ten largest clones take up 0.39% of the sample.

Donors were healthy HIV-negative adults with no recently reported acute infections or vaccinations. Every donor was a Caucasian adult living in Nashville, Tennessee, USA. CD4+ T cells were enriched by magnetic negative selection, after which naive cells were positively selected on CD45RA and the negative fraction was taken as the memory subset. Blood was collected by leukapheresis, and PBMCs were isolated by Ficoll-Histopaque density gradient centrifugation and then cryopreserved in liquid nitrogen vapor phase. Analytical flow cytometry was used to check the purity and quantity of every magnetically sorted T cell population. Genomic DNA was isolated from every sorted fraction and measured by UV absorbance on a Nanodrop 2000c.

The sequence was obtained from a man aged 18 to 30 in good health. Some clones in this sample may be carry-over from other donors' samples. The V gene is TRBV23-1 and the J gene is TRBJ2-2, with 7 junctional bases fitting TRBD1. TRBV23-1 is an ORF; its function is uncertain. The specimen sequenced was naive CD4+ T cells from PBMCs. The cell subset or site label for this specimen denotes: CD45RA+ positively selected. Here the CDR3 is given as CASSHPGQGANTGELFF. The DNA sequence reads TGCGCCAGCAGTCACCCGGGCCAGGGGGCGAACACCGGGGAGCTGTTTTTT.